The present entry profiles one TCR beta chain with its context. PCR involved 60 Vbeta and 13 Jbeta primers. TCRdb's copy holds only in-frame clones and misses some; the assay was immunoSEQ multiplex PCR. The data contain under 200,000 clones, under 80% of them seen just once; the ten biggest clones take up 2.5% to 3.5%. This entry belongs to a study of cytomegalovirus exposure and HLA in healthy donors. Per germline, CDR1 SNHLY and CDR2 FYNNEI. V was pared by 0 bases and J by 2 bases, with 8 bases between. CDR3 length equals 16 residues. Sequenced sample: PBMCs. The TCR was taken from a man in his forties in good health and CMV-seronegative. V and J are TRBV2 and TRBJ2-6; D is uncertain. The CDR3 DNA sequence: TGTGCCAGCAGTGAAGCGGAGAGGCCTGGGGCCAACGTCCTGACTTTC. Its translation: CASSEAERPGANVLTF.